This T cell receptor (beta chain) was documented in a study of blood T cell repertoires in COVID-19. Study at large: The study drew acute and convalescent COVID-19 samples from the United States, Italy and Spain.

The CDR3 runs 14 residues. Germline V lookup: CDR1 SGHTA, CDR2 FQGNSA. Trimming pared 4 bases from V and 0 bases from J, leaving 7 bases between. How the authors handled the data: For nucleated cells, counts were estimated from reference gene primer amplification. Method: immunoSEQ multiplex PCR; TCRdb's copy keeps in-frame clones and lacks some. V and J calls and clone size follow that table, whereas D and trimming were derived from the DNA. The repertoire holds a few hundred thousand clones, with roughly 87% as singletons. This sequence originates from a woman aged 25 to 39 who had recovered from COVID-19. The chain uses TRBV7-2 and TRBJ1-3; D remains unclear. Source material: PBMCs or T cells enriched from blood (not recorded which). The CDR3 region has the DNA TGTGCCAGCAGCTCTTACACCTCTGGAAACACCATATATTTT. Translated, it gives CASSSYTSGNTIYF.